This TCR beta chain was documented in a study of CD8 T cells in ankylosing spondylitis. Quantitative barcoded 5'-RACE was used to prepare TCR beta libraries. TCRdb re-analysed the 5' RACE reads in MiXCR, keeping a single row per CDR3 protein. The table records some 340,000 distinct CDR3 sequences, about 14% of them present only once. Details on this clonotype: Its antigen is not identified.

CDR3 length equals 13 residues. Germline-derived CDR1 and CDR2 are MNHEY and SVGEGT. V was shortened by 8 bases and J by 0 bases, with 11 bases between the two germline ends. Study-wide results and caveats: Clones linked to disease were reported to show significant enrichment in matched ankylosing spondylitis synovial fluid. Ankylosing spondylitis blood seemed to carry a telltale TCR beta motif made of several highly homologous variants.

The sequence was collected from a male donor with ankylosing spondylitis or in good health (not recorded which). Sequencing was carried out using blood, either unsorted or a sorted T cell fraction (not recorded which). The chain employs TRBV6-2 or TRBV6-3 and TRBJ2-7, with D possibly matching TRBD2 (5 bases). The CDR3 reads CASVAGSSYEQYF. As DNA, the CDR3 is TGTGCCAGCGTTGCGGGTAGCTCCTACGAGCAGTACTTC.